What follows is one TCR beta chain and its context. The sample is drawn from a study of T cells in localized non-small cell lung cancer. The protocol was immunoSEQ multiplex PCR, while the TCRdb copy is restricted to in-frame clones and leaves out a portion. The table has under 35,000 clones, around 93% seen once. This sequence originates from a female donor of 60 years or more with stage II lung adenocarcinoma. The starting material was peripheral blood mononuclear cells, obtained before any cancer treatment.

The DNA for the CDR3 is TGTGCCAGCAGCTCTAGGGTGTGGTCGGGGGCCAACGTCCTGACTTTC. It translates to CASSSRVWSGANVLTF. This rearrangement joins TRBV7-2 to TRBJ2-6; D not resolved. Germline assignment: CDR1 SGHTA and CDR2 FQGNSA. The V end was cut by 4 bases, the J end by 4 bases, with 14 bases between. CDR3 length: 16 amino acids.